The entry below describes one T cell receptor beta chain. It lacks a known antigen. One base away there is no much larger clone; base qualities are not given. This entry is derived from a study of T cell responses to AZD1222 COVID-19 vaccine (dated by TCRdb to the early 2020s). Concerning the study at large: AZD1222 recipients given second doses at about 4 weeks or at about 12 weeks were pooled, since spike-specific TCR depth and breadth were not found to differ between the two schedules. A total of just over 230 trial participants underwent TCR sequencing, of whom about 200 had received two doses of AZD1222 and roughly 26 had received two doses of the MenACWY control vaccine. Trial participants were enrolled into age subgroups of 18-55, 56-69 and 70-plus years, which contained 148, 28 and 57 TCR-sequenced participants, respectively.

The time point label here, explained by the study, means: baseline before first vaccination. Samples from vaccinated people were obtained from the UK trials COV001 and COV002, which included a single-blind randomized controlled phase 2/3 trial of AZD1222 (ChAdOx1 nCoV-19) in healthy adults. For TCRbeta chain sequencing, PBMC samples from trial participants were taken at day 0 and at day 28 after the second dose. The CDR3 regions of human TCRbeta chains were analyzed by immunosequencing. In the original analysis: TCRs in the repertoires were compared against a reference library of SARS-CoV-2-specific TCRs that had been generated with the MIRA antigen-specificity platform. Breadth meant the fraction of unique TCRs that were SARS-CoV-2-associated, whereas depth meant the fraction of total T cells that were SARS-CoV-2-associated. Using the MIRA data, each spike-specific TCR was mapped to the spike region that the TCR reacts to and placed in a CD4 or CD8 class. Log10-transformed breadth and depth values were compared by one-way ANOVA with Sidak's multiple comparisons tests. What TCRdb holds here is the immuneACCESS table cut down to in-frame rearrangements. Part of the clones is not present; checked against another copy, under half of the missing clones reflect an unresolved V gene, and the others are unexplained. The V and J calls and clone size are taken from that table; D and trimming were inferred from the DNA. The sample table contains 120,000 or so clones; only one count was recorded for roughly 84% of them. The ten largest clones represent 1.2% of the sample.

The CDR3 has 13 amino acids, counting the end cysteine and phenylalanine. Only the CDR3 DNA stays, 39 bases, in frame from base 1. The junction shows trimming of 2 bases on V and 6 bases on J, plus 10 bases between the germline ends. The germline V gene sets CDR1 to MNHNS and CDR2 to SASEGT. Overall results and qualifications from the work: CD4 TCRs associated with the vaccine covered the entire spike protein, and the dominant responses were in regions 160-218 and 743-854. Participants were mostly white British and included more females than males, and it was suggested by the authors that clonal diversity may have been underestimated. Because no samples from the day 14 peak response were available, repertoires could be characterized only after the peak T cell response. The 56-69-year group was small, and its depth increase did not reach significance, likely because of low power. Conclusions about previously exposed vaccinees are limited because only 6 or 7 AZD1222 recipients were SARS-CoV-2 seropositive at baseline. Epitopes outside the regions mutated in the B.1.351 and B.1.1.7 variants were reportedly recognized by nearly half of the unique spike-specific TCRs. After two AZD1222 doses, both the breadth and the depth of spike-specific TCRs were significantly higher than at day 0 and than in MenACWY recipients.

The chain is assembled from TRBV6-1 and TRBJ1-2, with the D gene not confidently named. This specimen consisted of peripheral blood, obtained on day 0 of AZD1222 vaccination. This sequence was found in an adult in good health. The CDR3 is CASSETGRDGYTF. The DNA sequence reads TGTGCCAGCAGTGAAACGGGGAGAGATGGCTACACCTTC.